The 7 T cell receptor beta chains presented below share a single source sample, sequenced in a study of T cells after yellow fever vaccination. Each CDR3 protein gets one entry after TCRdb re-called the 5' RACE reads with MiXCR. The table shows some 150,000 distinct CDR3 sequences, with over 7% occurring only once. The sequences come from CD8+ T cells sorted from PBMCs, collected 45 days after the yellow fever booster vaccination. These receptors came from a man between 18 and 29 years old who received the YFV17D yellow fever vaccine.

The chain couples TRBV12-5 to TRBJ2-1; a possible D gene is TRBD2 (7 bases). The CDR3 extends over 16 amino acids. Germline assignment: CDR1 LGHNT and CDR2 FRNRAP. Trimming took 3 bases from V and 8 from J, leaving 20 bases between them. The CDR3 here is CASGLSGGPNLDEQFF. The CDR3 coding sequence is TGTGCTAGTGGTTTATCGGGGGGCCCTAATTTGGATGAGCAGTTCTTC.

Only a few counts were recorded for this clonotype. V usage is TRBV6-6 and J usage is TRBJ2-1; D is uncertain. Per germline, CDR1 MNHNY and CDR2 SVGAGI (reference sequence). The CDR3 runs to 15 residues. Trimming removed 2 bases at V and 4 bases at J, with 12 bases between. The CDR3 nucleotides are TGTGCCAGCAGTTACCGGGCGTGGGGTTACAATGAGCAGTTCTTC. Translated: CASSYRAWGYNEQFF.

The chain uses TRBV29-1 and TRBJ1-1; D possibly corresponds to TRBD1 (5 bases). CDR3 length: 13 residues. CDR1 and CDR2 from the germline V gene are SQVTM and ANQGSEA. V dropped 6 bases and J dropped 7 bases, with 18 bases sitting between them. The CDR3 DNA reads TGCAGCGTGGAGGGACTAATAGGAGGTGAAGCTTTCTTT. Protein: CSVEGLIGGEAFF.

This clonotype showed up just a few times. CDR3 nucleotides: TGTGCCAGCAGTTTGAGTGGGACAGGGAACACCGGGGAGCTGTTTTTT. This translates into CASSLSGTGNTGELFF. The J gene is TRBJ2-2, the V gene TRBV27, with 8 bases aligning to TRBD1. This CDR3 region has 16 residues. Germline V CDR1 and CDR2: MNHEY, SMNVEV (reference sequence). V was pared by 3 bases and J by 1 base, with 4 bases of the junction left unmatched.

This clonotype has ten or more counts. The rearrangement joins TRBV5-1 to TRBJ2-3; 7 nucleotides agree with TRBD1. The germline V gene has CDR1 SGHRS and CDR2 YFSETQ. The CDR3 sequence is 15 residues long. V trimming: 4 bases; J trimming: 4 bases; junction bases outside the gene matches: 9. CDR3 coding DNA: TGCGCCAGCAGCAGTGGACAGGCAGGTCCAGATACGCAGTATTTT. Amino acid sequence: CASSSGQAGPDTQYF.

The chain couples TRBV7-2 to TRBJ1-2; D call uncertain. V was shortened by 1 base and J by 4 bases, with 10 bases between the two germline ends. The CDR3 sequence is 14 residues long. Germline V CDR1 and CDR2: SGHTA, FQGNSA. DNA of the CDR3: TGTGCCAGCAGCTTAGAGACGGGCCCCTATGGCTACACCTTC. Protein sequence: CASSLETGPYGYTF.

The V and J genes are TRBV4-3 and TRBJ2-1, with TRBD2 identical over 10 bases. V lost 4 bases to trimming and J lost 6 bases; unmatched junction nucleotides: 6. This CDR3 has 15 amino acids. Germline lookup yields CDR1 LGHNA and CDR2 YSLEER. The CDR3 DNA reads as TGCGCCAGCAGCCGAAGCGGGGGGGCGTTCAATGAGCAGTTCTTC. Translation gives CASSRSGGAFNEQFF.